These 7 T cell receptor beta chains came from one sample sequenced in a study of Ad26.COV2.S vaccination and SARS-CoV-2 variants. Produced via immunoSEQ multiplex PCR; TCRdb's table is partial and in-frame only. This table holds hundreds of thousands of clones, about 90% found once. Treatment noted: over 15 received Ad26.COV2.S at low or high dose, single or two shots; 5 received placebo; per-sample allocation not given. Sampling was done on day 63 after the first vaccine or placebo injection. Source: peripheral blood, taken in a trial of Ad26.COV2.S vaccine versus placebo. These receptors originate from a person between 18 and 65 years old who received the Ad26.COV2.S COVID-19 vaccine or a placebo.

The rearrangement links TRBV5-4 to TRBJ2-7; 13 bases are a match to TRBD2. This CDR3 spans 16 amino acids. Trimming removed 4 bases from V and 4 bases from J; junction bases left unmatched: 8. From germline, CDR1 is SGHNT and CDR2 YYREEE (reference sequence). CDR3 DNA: TGTGCCAGCAGCCTGGGGACTAGCGGGATGGGATACGAGCAGTACTTC. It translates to CASSLGTSGMGYEQYF. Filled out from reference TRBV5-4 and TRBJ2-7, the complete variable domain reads ETGVTQSPTHLIKTRGQQVTLRCSSQSGHNTVSWYQQALGQGPQFIFQYYREEENGRGNFPPRFSGLQFPNYSSELNVNALELDDSALYLCASSLGTSGMGYEQYFGPGTRLTVT.

The CDR3 loop reads CAISEAGSTDTQYF. Here the CDR3 DNA reads TGTGCCATCAGCGAGGCAGGGAGCACAGATACGCAGTATTTT. The V gene is TRBV10-3, the J gene TRBJ2-3; possible D gene TRBD1, 5 bases. There are 14 residues in the CDR3. The germline gives CDR1 ENHRY, CDR2 SYGVKD. The V gene lost 6 bases and the J gene lost 0 bases, with 10 bases spanning the gap.

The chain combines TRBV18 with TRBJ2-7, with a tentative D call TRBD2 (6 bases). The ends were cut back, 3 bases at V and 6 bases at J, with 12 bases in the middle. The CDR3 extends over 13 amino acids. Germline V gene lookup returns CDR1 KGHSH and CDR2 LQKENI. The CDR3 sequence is CASSPGAGGEQYF. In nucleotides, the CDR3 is TGTGCCAGCTCACCCGGGGCCGGGGGCGAGCAGTACTTC. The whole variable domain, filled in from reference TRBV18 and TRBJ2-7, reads NAGVMQNPRHLVRRRGQEARLRCSPMKGHSHVYWYRQLPEEGLKFMVYLQKENIIDESGMPKERFSAEFPKEGPSILRIQQVVRGDSAAYFCASSPGAGGEQYFGPGTRLTVT.

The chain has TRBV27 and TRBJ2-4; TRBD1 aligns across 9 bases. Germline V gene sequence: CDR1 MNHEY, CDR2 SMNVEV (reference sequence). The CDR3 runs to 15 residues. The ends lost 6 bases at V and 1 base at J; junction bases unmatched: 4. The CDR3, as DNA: TGTGCCAGCAGACGACAGGGGGATGCCAAAAACATTCAGTACTTC. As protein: CASRRQGDAKNIQYF.

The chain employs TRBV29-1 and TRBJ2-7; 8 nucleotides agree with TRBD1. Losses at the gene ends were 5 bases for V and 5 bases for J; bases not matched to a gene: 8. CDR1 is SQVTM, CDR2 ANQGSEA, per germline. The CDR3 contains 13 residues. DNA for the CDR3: TGCAGCGTTTCAGGGGGCGCCCCAGACGAGCAGTACTTC. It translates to CSVSGGAPDEQYF.

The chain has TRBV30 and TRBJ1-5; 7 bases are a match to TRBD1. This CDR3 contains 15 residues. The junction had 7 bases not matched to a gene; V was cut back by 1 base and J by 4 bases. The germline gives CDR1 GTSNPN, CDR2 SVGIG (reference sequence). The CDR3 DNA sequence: TGTGCCTGGAGTGCCAGGGGGAGAGCGAATCAGCCCCAGCATTTT. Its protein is CAWSARGRANQPQHF.

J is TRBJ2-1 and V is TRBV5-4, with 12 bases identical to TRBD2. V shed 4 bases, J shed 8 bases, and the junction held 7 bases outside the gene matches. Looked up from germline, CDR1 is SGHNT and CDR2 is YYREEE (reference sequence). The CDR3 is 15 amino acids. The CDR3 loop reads CASSATSGSADEQFF. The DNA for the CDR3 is TGTGCCAGCAGCGCGACTAGCGGGAGTGCCGATGAGCAGTTCTTC.